This T cell receptor beta chain emerged from a study of identical twins. The germline gives CDR1 SGHRS, CDR2 YFSETQ. The CDR3 extends over 15 amino acids. V lost 4 bases to trimming and J lost 2 bases; unmatched junction nucleotides: 8. Each CDR3 protein is one row after TCRdb ran MiXCR on the 5' RACE reads. Found here are a few hundred thousand distinct CDR3 sequences, 18% of them singletons; the top ten hold roughly an eighth. Sequencing was carried out using naive T cells sorted from blood. The TCR comes from a man aged 50-59 years in good health. This sequence joins TRBV5-1 and TRBJ2-5, with 7 nucleotides matching TRBD1. The CDR3 DNA is TGCGCCAGCAGCCCGCAGACAGGGCGACAAGAGACCCAGTACTTC. Its translation: CASSPQTGRQETQYF.